A selection of T cell receptor beta chains follows, all from one sample in a study of blood T cell repertoires in COVID-19. Method: immunoSEQ multiplex PCR; TCRdb's copy keeps in-frame clones and lacks some. The sample lists around 190,000 clones, about 85% occurring once. Sequencing was performed on peripheral blood. The receptors come from an older woman with acute or convalescent COVID-19. Each CDR3 is given with its conserved first and last residue. A D gene is named only where the DNA matches it firmly. Part of the rows lack a size; the others show once, few, many or a class for expanded clones.

abundance,j_gene,d_gene,v_gene,CDR3nt,CDR3aa
.,TRBJ2-4,TRBD2,TRBV3-1/TRBV3-2,TGTGCCAGCAGCCCTCGGGGGAGGGGAGATTTTCAGTACTTC,CASSPRGRGDFQYF
once,TRBJ2-5,TRBD2,TRBV27,TGTGCCAGCCGAGCGGGAGAAGAGACCCAGTACTTC,CASRAGEETQYF
.,TRBJ1-1,TRBD1,TRBV3-1/TRBV3-2,TGTGCCAGCAGCCAAGCGCCGGGGACAGGGTGGGCTTACACTGAAGCTTTCTTT,CASSQAPGTGWAYTEAFF
.,TRBJ2-3,TRBD1,TRBV6-2/TRBV6-3,TGTGCCAGCAGTTACTGGACAGGGGGTGATACGCAGTATTTT,CASSYWTGGDTQYF
.,TRBJ1-4,.,TRBV15,TGTGCCACCAGCAGTCGGGGACAAGGCGAAAAACTGTTTTTT,CATSSRGQGEKLFF
.,TRBJ1-1,TRBD1,TRBV6-5,TGTGCCAGCAGAACCCGGACAGGCAGCGATACTGAAGCTTTCTTT,CASRTRTGSDTEAFF
.,TRBJ1-5,.,TRBV9,TGTGCCAGCAGCGCGGGCTGGGGGCAGGTTGATCAGCCCCAGCATTTT,CASSAGWGQVDQPQHF
.,TRBJ2-5,TRBD2,TRBV29-1,TGCAGCCACCGGTTGACTAGCGGTTACGCAGGGACCCAGTACTTC,CSHRLTSGYAGTQYF
.,TRBJ1-3,.,TRBV3-1/TRBV3-2,TGTGCCAGCAGCCAAGCAGGCAACTCTGGAAACACCATATATTTT,CASSQAGNSGNTIYF
few,TRBJ1-1,TRBD1,TRBV2,TGTGCCAGCAGTCCAGGGGGCATGAACACTGAAGCTTTCTTT,CASSPGGMNTEAFF
.,TRBJ1-2,.,TRBV4-1,TGCGCCAGCAGCCAAGAACGCGGGGGTTACGATGGCTACACCTTC,CASSQERGGYDGYTF
.,TRBJ2-7,.,TRBV21-1,TGTGCCAGCAGCGGGACAGCGTCGGGACTAGCGGGAGTGGGGCCGACCTACGAGCAGTACTTC,CASSGTASGLAGVGPTYEQYF
.,TRBJ1-6,TRBD1,TRBV9,TGTGCCAGCAGCGCTTTAGAACAGGGGAATAATTCACCCCTCCACTTT,CASSALEQGNNSPLHF
.,TRBJ2-1,TRBD1,TRBV7-9,TGTGCCAGCAGCGGGACAGGGGGCGGCTCCTACAATGAGCAGTTCTTC,CASSGTGGGSYNEQFF
.,TRBJ1-4,TRBD1,TRBV30,TGTGCCTGGTCGGGACAGAGTAATGAAAAACTGTTTTTT,CAWSGQSNEKLFF
once,TRBJ1-5,.,TRBV2,TGTGCCAGCAGTTTCGGTGATCAGCCCCAGCATTTT,CASSFGDQPQHF
many,TRBJ2-7,TRBD2,TRBV12-3/TRBV12-4,TGTGCCAGCAGTCCCGGGGGGGGGCAGCAGTACTTC,CASSPGGGQQYF
.,TRBJ2-1,TRBD2,TRBV6-5,TGTGCCAGCAGTTGGCTAGCGGGGTCCAATGAGCAGTTCTTC,CASSWLAGSNEQFF
.,TRBJ1-3,TRBD1,TRBV11-2,TGTGCCAGCAGCTCTTACAGGGGGGCTGGAAACACCATATATTTT,CASSSYRGAGNTIYF
.,TRBJ2-3,TRBD2,TRBV3-1/TRBV3-2,TGTGCCAGCAGCGACCCCGGGACTAGAGCTAGCACAGATACGCAGTATTTT,CASSDPGTRASTDTQYF
.,TRBJ1-1,.,TRBV30,TGTGCCTGGAGTGTACAGGGGAACACTGAAGCTTTCTTT,CAWSVQGNTEAFF
.,TRBJ2-1,.,TRBV5-1,TGCGCCAGCAGCCCCCGCGGCAGGGCGGATGAGCAGTTCTTC,CASSPRGRADEQFF
.,TRBJ2-3,.,TRBV18,TGTGCCAGCTCACAGACATCAAACACAGATACGCAGTATTTT,CASSQTSNTDTQYF
.,TRBJ2-7,.,TRBV5-1,TGCGCCAGCAGCTTGGATTTGGGCGGGTTCTCCTACGAGCAGTACTTC,CASSLDLGGFSYEQYF
.,TRBJ2-7,TRBD1,TRBV29-1,TGCAGCGTTGCTGGACAGGATTCTACGAAGCAGTACTTC,CSVAGQDSTKQYF
.,TRBJ1-1,.,TRBV29-1,TGCAGCGTTGAAGTGGCGGGGGTCAACACTGAAGCTTTCTTT,CSVEVAGVNTEAFF
once,TRBJ2-1,.,TRBV6-5,TGTGCCAGCAGGACACTAAGGGGAAGTGAGCAGTTCTTC,CASRTLRGSEQFF
.,TRBJ1-1,TRBD1,TRBV19,TGTGCCAGTATGGGACAGAAGAACACTGAAGCTTTCTTT,CASMGQKNTEAFF
.,TRBJ1-2,.,TRBV12-3/TRBV12-4,TGTGCCAGCAGTCCCCCGGGACTGCGGATAAGCACCTTC,CASSPPGLRISTF
.,TRBJ1-2,.,TRBV5-4,TGTGCCAGCAGCCCGGGGACATCGCCCCAAAATGGCTACACCTTC,CASSPGTSPQNGYTF
.,TRBJ2-2,.,TRBV10-3,TGTGCCAGCCAATCAGGCACCGGGGAGCTGTTTTTT,CASQSGTGELFF
.,TRBJ1-1,.,TRBV4-1,TGCGCCAGCAGCCAAGATGCCGGCAGGGTCCACACTGAAGCTTTCTTT,CASSQDAGRVHTEAFF
.,TRBJ1-2,TRBD1,TRBV9,TGTGCCAGCAGCGCGTCTTTATCAGGGGGAGGCTACACCTTC,CASSASLSGGGYTF
.,TRBJ1-1,.,TRBV11-2,TGTGCCAGCAGCCCCGGCTTGGGGAGCCCTGAAGCTTTCTTT,CASSPGLGSPEAFF
.,TRBJ2-1,TRBD2,TRBV3-1/TRBV3-2,TGTGCCAGCAGTAGAGGGACTAGCGGCAATGAGCAGTTCTTC,CASSRGTSGNEQFF
few,TRBJ2-6,.,TRBV10-1,TGCGCCAGTACCCTACCACCAGGGTTAGCTGGGGCCAACGTCCTGACTTTC,CASTLPPGLAGANVLTF
.,TRBJ1-1,.,TRBV6-5,TGTGCCAGCAGTTACTCGAGGGGGACTGAAGCTTTCTTT,CASSYSRGTEAFF
.,TRBJ2-3,TRBD2,TRBV19,TGTGCCAGTAGTATTAGGGGTGGGAGGGCGACAGATACGCAGTATTTT,CASSIRGGRATDTQYF
.,TRBJ1-1,.,TRBV19,TGTGCCAGTAGTATAGGCGCAGGGCTTTTCTTT,CASSIGAGLFF
.,TRBJ1-2,.,TRBV28,TGTGCCAGCAGCACACAGGGTCCCCATGGCTACACCTTC,CASSTQGPHGYTF
.,TRBJ2-2,.,TRBV19,TGTGCCAGTAGTGCCACTAGAGGCGGGGAGCTGTTTTTT,CASSATRGGELFF
.,TRBJ2-3,TRBD2,TRBV3-1/TRBV3-2,TGTGCCAGCAGCCCGTCTAGCGGGAGCACAGATACGCAGTATTTT,CASSPSSGSTDTQYF
.,TRBJ1-1,TRBD1,TRBV10-3,TGTGCCATCAAGAGGCAGGGGGCGAACACTGAAGCTTTCTTT,CAIKRQGANTEAFF
.,TRBJ2-1,TRBD2,TRBV11-2,TGTGCCAGCAGCTTAGATCCGAGACTAGCGTACCACAATGAGCAGTTCTTC,CASSLDPRLAYHNEQFF
.,TRBJ1-1,TRBD1,TRBV15,TGTGCCACTGGAGAACACAGGGGCGGGACTGAAGCTTTCTTT,CATGEHRGGTEAFF
.,TRBJ1-1,.,TRBV19,TGTGCCAGTAGTATAGATACGGGTTTTGGAAACACTGAAGCTTTCTTT,CASSIDTGFGNTEAFF
.,TRBJ2-1,TRBD2,TRBV29-1,TGCAGCGTGCGACTAGCGGGAGAACCCTACAATGAGCAGTTCTTC,CSVRLAGEPYNEQFF
few,TRBJ1-5,.,TRBV28,TGTGCCAGCAGGACCAAAGAGGGGGGCAATCAGCCCCAGCATTTT,CASRTKEGGNQPQHF
.,TRBJ2-6,.,TRBV5-1,TGCGCCAGCAGTTCCGGACAGCTCACTGGGGCCAACGTCCTGACTTTC,CASSSGQLTGANVLTF
.,TRBJ2-5,TRBD2,TRBV6-5,TGTGCCAGCAGTTACTCCCCGGGGGGGGTCAGGGAGACCCAGTACTTC,CASSYSPGGVRETQYF
.,TRBJ2-2,.,TRBV5-4,TGTGCCAGCAGCAGCCGGGTCCCCAACACCGGGGAGCTGTTTTTT,CASSSRVPNTGELFF